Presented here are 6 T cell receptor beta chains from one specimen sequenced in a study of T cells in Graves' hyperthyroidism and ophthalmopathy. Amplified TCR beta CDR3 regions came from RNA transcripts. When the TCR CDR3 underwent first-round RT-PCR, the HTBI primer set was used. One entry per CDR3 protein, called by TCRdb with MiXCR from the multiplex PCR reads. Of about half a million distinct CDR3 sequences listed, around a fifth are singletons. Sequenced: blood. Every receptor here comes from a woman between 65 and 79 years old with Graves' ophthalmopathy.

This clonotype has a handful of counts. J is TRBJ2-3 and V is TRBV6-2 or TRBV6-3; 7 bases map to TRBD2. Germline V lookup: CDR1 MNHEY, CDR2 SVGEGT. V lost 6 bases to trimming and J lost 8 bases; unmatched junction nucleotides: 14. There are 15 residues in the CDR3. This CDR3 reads CASRPQGGIWSTQYF. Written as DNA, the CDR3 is TGTGCCAGCAGACCGCAGGGAGGGATCTGGAGTACGCAGTATTTT.

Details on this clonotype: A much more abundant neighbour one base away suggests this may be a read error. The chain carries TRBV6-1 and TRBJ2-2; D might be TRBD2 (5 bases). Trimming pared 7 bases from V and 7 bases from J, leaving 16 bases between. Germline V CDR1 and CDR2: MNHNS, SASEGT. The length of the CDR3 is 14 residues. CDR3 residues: CASKDQRKIGELFF. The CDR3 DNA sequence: TGTGCCAGCAAAGACCAGCGGAAGATCGGGGAGCTGTTTTTT.

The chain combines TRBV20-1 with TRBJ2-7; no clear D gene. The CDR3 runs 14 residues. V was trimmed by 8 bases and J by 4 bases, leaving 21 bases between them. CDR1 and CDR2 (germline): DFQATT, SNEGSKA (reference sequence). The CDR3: CSLTPQVSLYEQYF. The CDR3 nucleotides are TGCAGTTTAACCCCCCAGGTTTCCCTATACGAGCAGTACTTC.

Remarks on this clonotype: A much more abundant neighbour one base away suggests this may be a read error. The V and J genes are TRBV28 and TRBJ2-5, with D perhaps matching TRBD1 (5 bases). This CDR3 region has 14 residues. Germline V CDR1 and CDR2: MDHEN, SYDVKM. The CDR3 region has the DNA TGTGCCGGCAGTTTATGGACATGGCGAAAGACCCAGTACTTC. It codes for CAGSLWTWRKTQYF.

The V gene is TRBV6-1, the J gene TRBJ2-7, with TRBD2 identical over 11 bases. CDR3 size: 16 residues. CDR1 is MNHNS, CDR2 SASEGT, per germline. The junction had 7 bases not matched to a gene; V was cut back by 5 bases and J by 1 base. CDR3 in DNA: TGTGCCAGCAGTTTACCGGGACTAGCGGCTTCCTACGAGCAGTACTTC. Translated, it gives CASSLPGLAASYEQYF.

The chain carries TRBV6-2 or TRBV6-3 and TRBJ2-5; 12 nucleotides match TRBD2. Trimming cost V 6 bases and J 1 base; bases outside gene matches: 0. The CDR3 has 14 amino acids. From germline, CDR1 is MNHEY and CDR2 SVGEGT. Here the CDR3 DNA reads TGTGCCAGCAGGACTAGCGGGGGCCAAGAGACCCAGTACTTC. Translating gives CASRTSGGQETQYF.